The 31 T cell receptor beta chains in this list originate from one sample, sequenced in a study of blood T cells in healthy people across ages. A J-beta primer mix and a sample-barcoded 5' primer were used in a second PCR of roughly 7 to 12 cycles. TCRdb itself ran the 5' RACE reads through MiXCR, one entry per CDR3 protein. Of roughly 1.5 million distinct CDR3 sequences detected, approximately 43% appear once; the ten largest clones hold around 4%. Sequences were obtained from blood. The source of these receptors is a woman aged 18-29 years in good health.

This clonotype has a handful of counts. The chain carries TRBV6-2 or TRBV6-3 and TRBJ1-1, with 7 positions matching TRBD1. The CDR3 covers 15 residues. Germline lookup yields CDR1 MNHEY and CDR2 SVGEGT. Trimming at V came to 6 bases and at J to 4 bases, leaving 11 bases not matched to a gene. CDR3 residues: CASRPTTGTLTEAFF. CDR3 sequence (DNA): TGTGCCAGCAGACCTACGACAGGGACCCTCACTGAAGCTTTCTTT.

This rearrangement joins TRBV2 to TRBJ1-1; D uncertain. Germline V gene sequence: CDR1 SNHLY, CDR2 FYNNEI. CDR3 length: 16 residues. V lost 6 bases and J lost 1, with 18 bases in between. CDR3 residues: CASRKSAAVPNTEAFF. In DNA form, the CDR3 reads TGTGCCAGCAGAAAAAGTGCGGCGGTTCCGAACACTGAAGCTTTCTTT.

V and J are TRBV6-2 or TRBV6-3 and TRBJ2-1, with D hard to call. Trimming pared 6 bases from V and 2 bases from J, leaving 5 bases between. This CDR3 is 12 amino acids long. Germline CDR1 and CDR2: MNHEY and SVGEGT. The CDR3 is CASRETYNEQFF. The CDR3 nucleotides are TGTGCCAGCAGGGAAACCTACAATGAGCAGTTCTTC.

There are a few counts of this clonotype. The chain links TRBV10-3 to TRBJ2-1; 11 bases fit TRBD2. Germline V gene data show CDR1 as ENHRY and CDR2 as SYGVKD. Unmatched junction bases numbered 8, after V lost 4 bases and J lost 0 bases. The CDR3 contains 18 residues. DNA of the CDR3: TGTGCCATCAGTGGGCCCCGACTAGCGGGGAGCTCCTACAATGAGCAGTTCTTC. It specifies CAISGPRLAGSSYNEQFF.

The V call is TRBV7-9, the J call TRBJ2-1, with unresolved D. The length of the CDR3 is 15 residues. The V gene lost 4 bases and the J gene lost 0 bases, with 10 bases spanning the gap. Germline assignment: CDR1 SEHNR and CDR2 FQNEAQ (reference sequence). The CDR3 protein is CASSSPQSSYNEQFF. For the CDR3, the DNA is TGTGCCAGCAGCTCCCCACAGAGCTCCTACAATGAGCAGTTCTTC.

V is TRBV10-3 and J is TRBJ1-5; no clear D. Trimming removed 2 bases from V and 2 bases from J, with 7 bases in between. Germline V CDR1 and CDR2: ENHRY, SYGVKD. The CDR3 spans 14 residues. In nucleotides, the CDR3 is TGTGCCATCAGTGAGCTGGGTGGCAATCAGCCCCAGCATTTT. Its translation: CAISELGGNQPQHF.

The chain combines TRBV29-1 with TRBJ2-1, with TRBD2 matching 9 bases. This CDR3 has 14 residues. Germline assignment: CDR1 SQVTM and CDR2 ANQGSEA. J gave up 2 bases and V 2 bases, and 1 base lay outside the gene matches. This CDR3 reads CSVELAGTYNEQFF. As DNA, the CDR3 is TGCAGCGTTGAACTAGCGGGAACCTACAATGAGCAGTTCTTC.

V is TRBV7-2 and J is TRBJ1-1; no clear D. The germline V gene encodes CDR1 SGHTA and CDR2 FQGNSA. V lost 10 bases to trimming and J lost 1 base, with 16 bases between them. CDR3 size: 14 residues. CDR3 sequence reads: CATRGEAQNTEAFF. CDR3 sequence (DNA): TGTGCCACCCGTGGTGAGGCCCAGAACACTGAAGCTTTCTTT.

This clonotype was seen only a few times. DNA for the CDR3: TGTGCCAGCAGCTTAGAACAGGACGGGATTCGGGGCTACACCTTC. As protein: CASSLEQDGIRGYTF. The chain combines TRBV7-8 with TRBJ1-2, with a tentative D call TRBD1 (5 bases). Trimming cost V 1 base and J 8 bases, with 17 bases left between them. The CDR3 is made up of 15 amino acids. Germline CDR1 reads SGHVS; CDR2 reads FQNEAQ.

The genes are TRBV3-1 and TRBJ1-2; D not resolved. V was cut by 0 bases and J by 6 bases, with 20 bases left in between. Looked up from germline, CDR1 is LGHDT and CDR2 is YNNKEL (reference sequence). There are 17 residues in the CDR3. CDR3: CASSQDRWAAEINGYTF. The CDR3 DNA follows: TGTGCCAGCAGCCAAGATAGGTGGGCAGCCGAAATAAATGGCTACACCTTC.

This clonotype was recorded at least ten times. This rearrangement joins TRBV7-2 to TRBJ2-7; the match to TRBD2 covers 10 bases. Germline assignment: CDR1 SGHTA and CDR2 FQGNSA. Trimming removed 4 bases from V and 4 bases from J; junction bases left unmatched: 4. The CDR3 covers 14 residues. The CDR3 bases are TGTGCCAGCAGCTACACTAGCGGGGATTACGAGCAGTACTTC. Translating it yields CASSYTSGDYEQYF.

The V call is TRBV29-1, the J call TRBJ2-7; TRBD1 is a possible D gene (5 bases). The end of the DNA aligns better with TRBJ2-5, so the J call may be wrong. CDR3 length equals 12 residues. Per the germline V gene, CDR1 is SQVTM and CDR2 is ANQGSEA. The CDR3 loop is CSVVIGAETQYF. CDR3 nucleotide sequence: TGCAGCGTTGTTATAGGGGCCGAGACCCAGTACTTC.

The rearrangement uses TRBV15 and TRBJ1-2, with D possibly matching TRBD1 (6 bases). This CDR3 has 14 amino acids. The ends were cut back, 5 bases at V and 4 bases at J, with 14 bases in the middle. Germline CDR1 and CDR2: LNHNV and YYDKDF (reference sequence). The CDR3 DNA reads TGTGCCACCAGCCGGGGACAAGTGGGCTATGGCTACACCTTC. Translation gives CATSRGQVGYGYTF.

The chain has TRBV5-1 and TRBJ2-3; a possible D gene is TRBD2 (7 bases). The germline V gene encodes CDR1 SGHRS and CDR2 YFSETQ. The length of the CDR3 is 17 residues. Trimming cost V 3 bases and J 2 bases, with 19 bases left between them. CDR3 sequence: CASSSPGAGATTDTQYF. The CDR3 DNA reads as TGCGCCAGCAGCTCCCCTGGGGCGGGGGCCACCACAGATACGCAGTATTTT.

V gene TRBV5-1 combines with J gene TRBJ2-6; 13 bases are a match to TRBD2. Germline V CDR1 and CDR2: SGHRS, YFSETQ. The CDR3 spans 21 residues. J lost 0 bases, V lost 0 bases, and 9 bases had no gene match. CDR3 bases: TGCGCCAGCAGCTTGGCCAGGACTAGCGGGAGTCACTACTCTGGGGCCAACGTCCTGACTTTC. This encodes CASSLARTSGSHYSGANVLTF.

This clonotype was observed a few times. V and J are TRBV6-5 and TRBJ1-6; 9 bases agree with TRBD1. The J segment lost 6 bases and the V segment lost 6 bases, leaving 6 bases of the junction unmatched. This CDR3 spans 15 amino acids. CDR1 and CDR2 (germline): MNHEY, SVGAGI. The DNA of the CDR3 is TGTGCCAGCAGCCCACAGGGGGCGATTAATTCACCCCTCCACTTT. This translates into CASSPQGAINSPLHF.

The genes are TRBV27 and TRBJ2-1; possibly TRBD2 for D (5 bases). The germline V gene has CDR1 MNHEY and CDR2 SMNVEV (reference sequence). The CDR3 totals 15 residues. Deletions cut 3 bases from V and 4 bases from J, with 13 bases between. The CDR3 protein is CASSFRSGVYNEQFF. CDR3 coding DNA: TGTGCCAGCAGTTTCAGGAGCGGAGTTTACAATGAGCAGTTCTTC.

The rearrangement links TRBV19 to TRBJ2-1; no clear D gene. With 3 bases removed from V and 0 bases from J, the gap between germline ends came to 12 bases. Germline CDR1 reads LNHDA; CDR2 reads SQIVND (reference sequence). The CDR3 spans 16 residues. The DNA of the CDR3 is TGTGCCAGTAGTATGAGCAGCTTAAGCTCCTACAATGAGCAGTTCTTC. Translating gives CASSMSSLSSYNEQFF.

This clonotype was counted only a few times. V gene TRBV7-8 combines with J gene TRBJ2-1; 7 bases are a match to TRBD2. Germline CDR1 is SGHVS and CDR2 is FQNEAQ. The length of the CDR3 is 15 residues. J was trimmed by 3 bases and V by 1 base; bases with no gene match: 3. The CDR3 protein is CASSLVSGFYNEQFF. CDR3 nucleotide sequence: TGTGCCAGCAGCTTAGTTAGCGGGTTCTACAATGAGCAGTTCTTC.

This rearrangement joins TRBV7-2 to TRBJ2-1; the D is unclear. The J call is uncertain, as TRBJ2-7 better fits the DNA end. Germline lookup yields CDR1 SGHTA and CDR2 FQGNSA. CDR3 length: 17 residues. The CDR3 region is CASSHVSSQTLYNEQYF. CDR3 sequence (DNA): TGTGCCAGCAGCCACGTGAGTAGCCAGACCCTTTACAATGAGCAGTACTTC.

This clonotype was detected once. The chain joins TRBV25-1 to TRBJ1-1, with D unclear. Germline V gene sequence: CDR1 MGHDK, CDR2 SYGVNS. The CDR3 has 11 residues. Trimming took 4 bases from V and 8 from J, leaving 8 bases between them. In DNA, the CDR3 is TGTGCCAGCAGTGCGCGGTTGGAAGCTTTCTTT. Translation gives CASSARLEAFF.

This clonotype has only a few counts. The rearrangement joins TRBV20-1 to TRBJ2-7, with D possibly matching TRBD1 (5 bases). Trimming took off 3 bases at V and 3 bases at J, with 9 bases between the two ends. CDR1 and CDR2 (germline): DFQATT, SNEGSKA (reference sequence). The CDR3 runs to 12 residues. CDR3 protein: CSARADSYEQYF. The CDR3 nucleotides are TGCAGTGCTAGGGCCGACAGCTACGAGCAGTACTTC.

The rearrangement uses TRBV10-3 and TRBJ2-7, with 7 nucleotides matching TRBD1. The germline gives CDR1 ENHRY, CDR2 SYGVKD. J was trimmed by 5 bases and V by 6 bases; bases with no gene match: 10. CDR3 length: 14 residues. CDR3 loop: CAISVRQGENEQYF. CDR3 nucleotide sequence: TGTGCCATCAGCGTGAGACAGGGTGAGAACGAGCAGTACTTC.

The chain employs TRBV20-1 and TRBJ1-1, with D perhaps matching TRBD1 (5 bases). V was cut by 0 bases and J by 0 bases, with 11 bases left in between. The CDR3 has 15 amino acids. Germline CDR1 DFQATT, CDR2 SNEGSKA (reference sequence). CDR3 coding DNA: TGCAGTGCTAGAGATAGGGACTTTATGAACACTGAAGCTTTCTTT. This codes for CSARDRDFMNTEAFF.

V gene TRBV5-1 combines with J gene TRBJ2-1; D perhaps matches TRBD2 (6 bases). Trimming shortened V by 4 bases and J by 4 bases, and 18 bases separated the two germline ends. Germline V gene data show CDR1 as SGHRS and CDR2 as YFSETQ. The CDR3 has 16 residues. The CDR3 DNA reads as TGCGCCAGCAGCCTCTCCCCGGCGGGGTTATACAATGAGCAGTTCTTC. Translation gives CASSLSPAGLYNEQFF. Combining the CDR3 with reference TRBV5-1 and TRBJ2-1 gives the whole variable domain KAGVTQTPRYLIKTRGQQVTLSCSPISGHRSVSWYQQTPGQGLQFLFEYFSETQRNKGNFPGRFSGRQFSNSRSEMNVSTLELGDSALYLCASSLSPAGLYNEQFFGPGTRLTVL.

For the CDR3, the DNA is TGTGCCAGCAGTCCTAATGAACTAGCGGGGTACTACAATGAGCAGTTCTTC. This sequence encodes CASSPNELAGYYNEQFF. The V and J genes are TRBV28 and TRBJ2-1; 10 bases map to TRBD2. CDR1 and CDR2 (germline): MDHEN, SYDVKM. Trimming at V came to 5 bases and at J to 3 bases, leaving 10 bases not matched to a gene. This CDR3 spans 17 amino acids. The whole variable domain, remainder taken from reference TRBV28 and TRBJ2-1, is DVKVTQSSRYLVKRTGEKVFLECVQDMDHENMFWYRQDPGLGLRLIYFSYDVKMKEKGDIPEGYSVSREKKERFSLILESASTNQTSMYLCASSPNELAGYYNEQFFGPGTRLTVL.

The chain employs TRBV28 and TRBJ1-1, with a possible D match to TRBD1 (6 bases). Trimming cost V 5 bases and J 1 base, with 14 bases left between them. From germline, CDR1 is MDHEN and CDR2 SYDVKM. This CDR3 region has 15 residues. CDR3 nucleotide sequence: TGTGCCAGCAGTCTAATAAGACAGGCGAACACTGAAGCTTTCTTT. As protein: CASSLIRQANTEAFF.

This chain joins TRBV12-3 or TRBV12-4 and TRBJ2-7; 8 nucleotides agree with TRBD2. J gave up 3 bases and V 6 bases, and 10 bases lay outside the gene matches. This CDR3 has 15 residues. CDR3 in amino acids: CASRKQPGTSYEQYF. The CDR3 nucleotides are TGTGCCAGCAGAAAACAACCCGGGACTAGCTACGAGCAGTACTTC.

This chain connects TRBV7-2 to TRBJ2-7; TRBD1 is a possible D gene (6 bases). Germline V gene sequence: CDR1 SGHTA, CDR2 FQGNSA. This CDR3 has 14 amino acids. Deletions cut 6 bases from V and 2 bases from J, with 14 bases between. The CDR3 region has the DNA TGTGCCAGCAGGTCGACAGGCGGGCCCTACGAGCAGTACTTC. Translated, it gives CASRSTGGPYEQYF.

The chain employs TRBV15 and TRBJ2-6; a weak D match, TRBD1 (6 bases). V gave up 1 base and J gave up 2 bases, with 9 bases separating them. There are 16 residues in the CDR3. Germline lookup yields CDR1 LNHNV and CDR2 YYDKDF (reference sequence). The DNA of the CDR3 is TGTGCCACCAGCAGAGGACAGGCCGCTGGGGCCAACGTCCTGACTTTC. It is translated as CATSRGQAAGANVLTF. Complete variable domain (other parts from reference TRBV15 and TRBJ2-6): DAMVIQNPRYQVTQFGKPVTLSCSQTLNHNVMYWYQQKSSQAPKLLFHYYDKDFNNEADTPDNFQSRRPNTSFCFLDIRSPGLGDTAMYLCATSRGQAAGANVLTFGAGSRLTVL.

This clonotype has more than one count but fewer than ten. V is TRBV18 and J is TRBJ2-1; D ambiguous. The J call is doubtful: the DNA matches TRBJ2-7 better. CDR1 and CDR2 from the germline V gene are KGHSH and LQKENI. The CDR3 is 15 amino acids. The CDR3 reads CASSQDVSSYNEQYF. The CDR3 region has the DNA TGTGCCAGCTCCCAAGATGTAAGCTCCTACAATGAGCAGTACTTC.